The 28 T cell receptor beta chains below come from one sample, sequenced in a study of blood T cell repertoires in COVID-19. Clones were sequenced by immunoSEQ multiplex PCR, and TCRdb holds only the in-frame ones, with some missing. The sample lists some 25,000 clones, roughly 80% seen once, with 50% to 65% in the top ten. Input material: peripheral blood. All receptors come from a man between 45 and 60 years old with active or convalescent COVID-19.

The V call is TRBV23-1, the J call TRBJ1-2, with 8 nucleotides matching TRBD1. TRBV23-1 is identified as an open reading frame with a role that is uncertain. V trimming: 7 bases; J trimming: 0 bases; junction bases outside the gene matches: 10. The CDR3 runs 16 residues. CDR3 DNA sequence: TGCGCCAGCAACCCCTGGACAGGGTTTCCTAACTATGGCTACACCTTC. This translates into CASNPWTGFPNYGYTF.

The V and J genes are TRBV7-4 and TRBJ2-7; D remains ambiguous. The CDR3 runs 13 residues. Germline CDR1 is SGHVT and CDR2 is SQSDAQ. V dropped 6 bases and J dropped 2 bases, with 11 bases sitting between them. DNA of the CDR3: TGTGCCAGCAGAACGCCGGTAACCTACGAGCAGTACTTC. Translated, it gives CASRTPVTYEQYF.

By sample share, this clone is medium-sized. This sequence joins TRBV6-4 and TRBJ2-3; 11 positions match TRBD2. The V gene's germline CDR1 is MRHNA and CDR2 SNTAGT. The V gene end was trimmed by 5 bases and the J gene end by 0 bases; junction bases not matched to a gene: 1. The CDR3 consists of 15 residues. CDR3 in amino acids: CASSWTSGSTDTQYF. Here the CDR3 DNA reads TGTGCCAGCAGTTGGACTAGCGGGAGCACAGATACGCAGTATTTT.

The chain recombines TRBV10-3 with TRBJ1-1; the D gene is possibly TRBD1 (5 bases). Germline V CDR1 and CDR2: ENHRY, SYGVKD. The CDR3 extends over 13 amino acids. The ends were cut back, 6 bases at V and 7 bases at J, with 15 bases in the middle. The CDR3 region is CAIRAAGDLEAFF. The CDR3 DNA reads TGTGCCATCAGAGCTGCGGGGGATCTTGAAGCTTTCTTT.

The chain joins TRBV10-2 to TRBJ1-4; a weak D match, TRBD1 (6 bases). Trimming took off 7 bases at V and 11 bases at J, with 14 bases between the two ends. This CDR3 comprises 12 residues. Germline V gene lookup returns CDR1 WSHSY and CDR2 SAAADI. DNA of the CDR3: TGCGCCAGCACACAGGGTATGCGGAAACTGTTTTTT. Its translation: CASTQGMRKLFF.

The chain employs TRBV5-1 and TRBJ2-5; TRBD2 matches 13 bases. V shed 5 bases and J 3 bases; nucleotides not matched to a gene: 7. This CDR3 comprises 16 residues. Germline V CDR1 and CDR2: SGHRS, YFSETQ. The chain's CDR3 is CASSPTGLAGKETQYF. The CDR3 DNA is TGCGCCAGCAGTCCAACGGGACTAGCGGGGAAAGAGACCCAGTACTTC.

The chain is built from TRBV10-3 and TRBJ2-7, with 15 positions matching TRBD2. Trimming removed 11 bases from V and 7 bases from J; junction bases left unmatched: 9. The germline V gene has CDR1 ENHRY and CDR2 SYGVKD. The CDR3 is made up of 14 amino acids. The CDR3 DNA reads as TGTGCCTCCAGCCGGACTAGCGGGGGGGAAGAGCAGTACTTC. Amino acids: CASSRTSGGEEQYF.

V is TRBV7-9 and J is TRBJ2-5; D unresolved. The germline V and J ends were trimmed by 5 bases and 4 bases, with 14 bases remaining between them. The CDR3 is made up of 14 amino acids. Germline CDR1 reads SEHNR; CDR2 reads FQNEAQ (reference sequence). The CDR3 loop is CASSARHQAETQYF. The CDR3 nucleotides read TGTGCCAGCAGCGCGCGACATCAAGCAGAGACCCAGTACTTC.

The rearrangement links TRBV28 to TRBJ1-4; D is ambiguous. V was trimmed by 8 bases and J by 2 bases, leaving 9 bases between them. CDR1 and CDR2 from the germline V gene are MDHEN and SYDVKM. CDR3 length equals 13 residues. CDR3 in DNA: TGTGCCAGCCTAGGGAGGACTAATGAAAAACTGTTTTTT. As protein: CASLGRTNEKLFF.

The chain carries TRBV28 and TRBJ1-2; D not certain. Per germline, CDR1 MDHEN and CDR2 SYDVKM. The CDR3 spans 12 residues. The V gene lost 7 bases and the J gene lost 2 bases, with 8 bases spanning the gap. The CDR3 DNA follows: TGTGCCAGCACGGGGATAAACTATGGCTACACCTTC. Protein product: CASTGINYGYTF.

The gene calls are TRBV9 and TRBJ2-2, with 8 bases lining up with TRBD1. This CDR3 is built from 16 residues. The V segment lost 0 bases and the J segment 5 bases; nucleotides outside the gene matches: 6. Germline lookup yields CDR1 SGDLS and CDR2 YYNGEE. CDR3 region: CASSVGTGTETGELFF. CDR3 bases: TGTGCCAGCAGCGTAGGGACAGGGACGGAAACCGGGGAGCTGTTTTTT.

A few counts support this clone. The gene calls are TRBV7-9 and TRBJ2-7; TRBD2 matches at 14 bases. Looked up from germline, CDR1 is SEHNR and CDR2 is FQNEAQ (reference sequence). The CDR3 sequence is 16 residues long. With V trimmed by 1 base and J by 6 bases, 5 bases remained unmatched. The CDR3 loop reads CASSLGPGLAGAEQYF. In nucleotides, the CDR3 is TGTGCCAGCAGCTTAGGGCCGGGACTAGCGGGAGCCGAGCAGTACTTC.

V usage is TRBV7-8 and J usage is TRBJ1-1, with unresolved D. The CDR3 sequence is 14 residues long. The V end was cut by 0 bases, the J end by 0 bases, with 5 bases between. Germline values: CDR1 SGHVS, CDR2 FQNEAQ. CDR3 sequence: CASSLARLNTEAFF. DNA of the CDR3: TGTGCCAGCAGCTTAGCGCGGCTGAACACTGAAGCTTTCTTT.

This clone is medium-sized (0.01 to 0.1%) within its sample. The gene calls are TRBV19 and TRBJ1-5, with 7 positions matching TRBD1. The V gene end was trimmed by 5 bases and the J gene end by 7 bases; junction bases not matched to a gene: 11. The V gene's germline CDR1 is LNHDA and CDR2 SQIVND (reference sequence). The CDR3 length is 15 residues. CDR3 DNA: TGTGCCAGTAGTCTGACCCCGACAGGGTACCAGCCCCAGCATTTT. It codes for CASSLTPTGYQPQHF.

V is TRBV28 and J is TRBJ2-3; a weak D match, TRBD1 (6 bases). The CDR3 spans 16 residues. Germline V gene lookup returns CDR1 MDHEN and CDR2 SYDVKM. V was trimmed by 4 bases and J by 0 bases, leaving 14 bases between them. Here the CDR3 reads CASSSTPDRSTDTQYF. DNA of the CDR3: TGTGCCAGCAGTTCGACCCCGGACAGAAGCACAGATACGCAGTATTTT.

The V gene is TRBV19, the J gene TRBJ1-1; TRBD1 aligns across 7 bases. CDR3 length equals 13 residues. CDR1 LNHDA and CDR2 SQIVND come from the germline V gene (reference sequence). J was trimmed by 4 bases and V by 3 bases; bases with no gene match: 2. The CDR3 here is CASSMGQLTEAFF. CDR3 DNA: TGTGCCAGTAGTATGGGACAGCTCACTGAAGCTTTCTTT.

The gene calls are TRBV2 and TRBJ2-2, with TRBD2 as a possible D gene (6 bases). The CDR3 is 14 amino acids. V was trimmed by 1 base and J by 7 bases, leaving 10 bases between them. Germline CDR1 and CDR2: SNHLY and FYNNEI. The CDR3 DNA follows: TGTGCCAGCAGTGAAGTATGGCGGGACGGGGAGCTGTTTTTT. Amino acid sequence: CASSEVWRDGELFF.

CDR3 bases: TGTGCCAGTAGTACCCCGCCTCAGGGCCATGGCTACACCTTC. Its protein product is CASSTPPQGHGYTF. The rearrangement uses TRBV19 and TRBJ1-2; tentatively, D is TRBD1 (5 bases). V gave up 4 bases and J gave up 6 bases, with 15 bases separating them. Per germline, CDR1 LNHDA and CDR2 SQIVND (reference sequence). The CDR3 sequence is 14 residues long.

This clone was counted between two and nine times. The CDR3 reads CASSITGGTEAFF. DNA for the CDR3: TGTGCCAGTAGTATTACAGGGGGCACTGAAGCTTTCTTT. V usage is TRBV19 and J usage is TRBJ1-1; the match to TRBD1 covers 8 bases. Per germline, CDR1 LNHDA and CDR2 SQIVND (reference sequence). CDR3 length equals 13 residues. V shed 3 bases, J shed 4 bases, and the junction held 1 base outside the gene matches.

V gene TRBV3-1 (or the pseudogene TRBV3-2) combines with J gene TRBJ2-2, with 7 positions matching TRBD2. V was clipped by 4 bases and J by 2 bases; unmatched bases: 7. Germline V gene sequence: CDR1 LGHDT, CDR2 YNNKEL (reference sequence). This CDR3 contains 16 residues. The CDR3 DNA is TGTGCCAGCAGCCTCGGGACTAACCTAAACACCGGGGAGCTGTTTTTT. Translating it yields CASSLGTNLNTGELFF.

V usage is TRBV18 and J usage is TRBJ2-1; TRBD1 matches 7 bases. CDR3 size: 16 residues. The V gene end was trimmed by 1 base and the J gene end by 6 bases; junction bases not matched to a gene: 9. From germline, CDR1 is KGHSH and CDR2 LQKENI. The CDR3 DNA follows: TGTGCCAGCTCACCACGGGGACAGAATACCCTCAATGAGCAGTTCTTC. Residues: CASSPRGQNTLNEQFF.

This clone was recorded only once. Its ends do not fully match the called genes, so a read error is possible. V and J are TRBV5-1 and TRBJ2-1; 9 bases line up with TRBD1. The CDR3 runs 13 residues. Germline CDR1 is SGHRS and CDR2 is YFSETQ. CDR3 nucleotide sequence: TGCGCCAGCAGCGACCTGACAGGGGGACCCCGGATCTTC. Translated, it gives CASSDLTGGPRIF.

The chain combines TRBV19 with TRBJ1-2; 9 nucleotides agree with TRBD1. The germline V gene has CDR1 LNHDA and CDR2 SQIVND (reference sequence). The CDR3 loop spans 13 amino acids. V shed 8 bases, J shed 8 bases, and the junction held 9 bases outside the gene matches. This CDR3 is CASRLGTGIGYTF. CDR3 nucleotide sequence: TGTGCCAGTCGTTTGGGGACAGGGATCGGCTACACCTTC.

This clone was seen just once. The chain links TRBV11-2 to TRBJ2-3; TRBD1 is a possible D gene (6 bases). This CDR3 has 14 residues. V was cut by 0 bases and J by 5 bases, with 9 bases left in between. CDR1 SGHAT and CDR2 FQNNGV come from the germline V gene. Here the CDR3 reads CASSLESRGDTQYF. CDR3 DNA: TGTGCCAGCAGCTTAGAGTCCAGGGGAGATACGCAGTATTTT.

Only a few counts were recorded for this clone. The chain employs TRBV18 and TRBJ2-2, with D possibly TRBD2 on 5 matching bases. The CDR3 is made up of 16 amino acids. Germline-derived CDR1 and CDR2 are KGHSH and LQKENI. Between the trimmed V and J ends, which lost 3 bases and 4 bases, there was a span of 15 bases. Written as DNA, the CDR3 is TGTGCCAGCTCACCGATGGTGGCTCGGGGCACCGGGGAGCTGTTTTTT. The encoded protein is CASSPMVARGTGELFF.

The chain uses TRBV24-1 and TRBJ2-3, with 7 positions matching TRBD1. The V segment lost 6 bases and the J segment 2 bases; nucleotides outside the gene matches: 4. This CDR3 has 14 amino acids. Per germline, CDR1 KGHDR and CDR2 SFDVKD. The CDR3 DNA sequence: TGTGCCACCAGTTCACAGGGGATCACAGATACGCAGTATTTT. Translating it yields CATSSQGITDTQYF.

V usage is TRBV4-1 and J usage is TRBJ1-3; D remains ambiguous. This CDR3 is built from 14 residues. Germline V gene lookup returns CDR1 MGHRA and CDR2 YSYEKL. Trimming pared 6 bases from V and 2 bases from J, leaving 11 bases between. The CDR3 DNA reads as TGCGCCAGCAGTCCTGGAGGTACTGGAAACACCATATATTTT. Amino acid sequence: CASSPGGTGNTIYF.

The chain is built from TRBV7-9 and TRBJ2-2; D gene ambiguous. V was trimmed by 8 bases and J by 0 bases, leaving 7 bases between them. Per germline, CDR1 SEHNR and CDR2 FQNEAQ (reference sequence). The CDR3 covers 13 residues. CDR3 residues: CASLQTNTGELFF. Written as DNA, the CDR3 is TGTGCCAGCTTACAGACGAACACCGGGGAGCTGTTTTTT.